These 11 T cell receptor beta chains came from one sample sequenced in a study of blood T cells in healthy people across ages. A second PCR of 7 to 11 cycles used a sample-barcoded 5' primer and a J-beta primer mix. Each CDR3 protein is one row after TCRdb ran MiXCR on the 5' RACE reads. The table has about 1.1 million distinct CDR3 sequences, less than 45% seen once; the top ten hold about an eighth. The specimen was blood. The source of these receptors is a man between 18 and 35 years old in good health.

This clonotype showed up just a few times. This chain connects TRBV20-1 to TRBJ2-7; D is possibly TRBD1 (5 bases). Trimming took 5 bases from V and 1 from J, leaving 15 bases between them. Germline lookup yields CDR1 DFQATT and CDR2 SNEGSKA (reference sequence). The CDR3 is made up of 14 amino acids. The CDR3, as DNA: TGCAGTGCTTCCCGGCAGGGTGAATCCTACGAGCAGTACTTC. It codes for CSASRQGESYEQYF.

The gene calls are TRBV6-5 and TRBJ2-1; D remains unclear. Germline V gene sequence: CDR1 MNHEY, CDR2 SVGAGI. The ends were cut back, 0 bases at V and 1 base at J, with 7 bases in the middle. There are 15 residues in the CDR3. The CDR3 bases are TGTGCCAGCAGTTACTCCCTAGGGTCCTACAATGAGCAGTTCTTC. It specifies CASSYSLGSYNEQFF.

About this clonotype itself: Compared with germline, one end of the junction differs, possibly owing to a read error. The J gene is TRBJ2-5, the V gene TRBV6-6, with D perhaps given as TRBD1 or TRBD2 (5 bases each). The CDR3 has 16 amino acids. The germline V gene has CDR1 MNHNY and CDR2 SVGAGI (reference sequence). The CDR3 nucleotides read TGTGCCAGCAGTCCAGGGCGGACAAGGGACCAAGAGTCCCAGTACTTC. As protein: CASSPGRTRDQESQYF.

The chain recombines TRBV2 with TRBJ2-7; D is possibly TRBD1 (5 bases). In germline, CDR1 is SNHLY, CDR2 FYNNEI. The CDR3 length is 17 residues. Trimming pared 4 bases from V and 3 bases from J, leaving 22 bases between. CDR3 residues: CASSANRKSKSYYEQYF. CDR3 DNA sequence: TGTGCCAGCAGTGCAAACAGGAAATCAAAGAGCTACTACGAGCAGTACTTC.

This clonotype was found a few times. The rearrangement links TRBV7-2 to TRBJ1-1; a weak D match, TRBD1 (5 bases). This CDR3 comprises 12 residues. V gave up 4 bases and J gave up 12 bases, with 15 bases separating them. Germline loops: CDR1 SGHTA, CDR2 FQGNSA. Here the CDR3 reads CASSSLGVAPFF. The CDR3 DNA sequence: TGTGCCAGCAGCTCCCTGGGGGTAGCGCCTTTCTTT. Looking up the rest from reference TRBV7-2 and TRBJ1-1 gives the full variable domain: GAGVSQSPSNKVTEKGKDVELRCDPISGHTALYWYRQSLGQGLEFLIYFQGNSAPDKSGLPSDRFSAERTGGSVSTLTIQRTQQEDSAVYLCASSSLGVAPFFGQGTRLTVV.

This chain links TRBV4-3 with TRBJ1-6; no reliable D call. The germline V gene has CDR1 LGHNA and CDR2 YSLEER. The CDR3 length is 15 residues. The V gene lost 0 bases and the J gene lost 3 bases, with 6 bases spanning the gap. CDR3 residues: CASSQDVGYNSPLHF. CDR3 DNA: TGCGCCAGCAGCCAAGACGTGGGCTATAATTCACCCCTCCACTTT.

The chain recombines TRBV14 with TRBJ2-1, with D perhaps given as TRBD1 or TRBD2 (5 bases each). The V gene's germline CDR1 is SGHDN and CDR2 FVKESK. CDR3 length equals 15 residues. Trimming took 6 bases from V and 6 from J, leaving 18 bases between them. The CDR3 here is CASRKSGAYINEQFF. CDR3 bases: TGTGCCAGCAGGAAGTCCGGGGCCTACATCAATGAGCAGTTCTTC.

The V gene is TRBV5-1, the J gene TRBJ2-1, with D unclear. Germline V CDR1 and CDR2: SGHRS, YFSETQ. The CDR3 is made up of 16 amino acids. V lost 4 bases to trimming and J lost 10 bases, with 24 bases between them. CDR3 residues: CASSPFPGPTPKEQFF. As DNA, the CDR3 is TGCGCCAGCAGCCCCTTCCCCGGTCCAACTCCCAAGGAGCAGTTCTTC.

The CDR3 region is CASSERARGTEAFF. DNA for the CDR3: TGTGCCAGCAGTGAACGTGCGAGGGGCACTGAAGCTTTCTTT. The chain is built from TRBV2 and TRBJ1-1, with D possibly matching TRBD1 (5 bases). Germline CDR1 SNHLY, CDR2 FYNNEI. V was pared by 2 bases and J by 4 bases, with 11 bases between. The CDR3 runs to 14 residues.

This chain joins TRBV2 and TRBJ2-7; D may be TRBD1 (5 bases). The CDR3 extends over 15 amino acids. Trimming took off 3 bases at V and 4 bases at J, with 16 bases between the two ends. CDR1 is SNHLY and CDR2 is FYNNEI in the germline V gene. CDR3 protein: CASSDSRVNRYEQYF. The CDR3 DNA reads TGTGCCAGCAGTGACAGCAGGGTGAATCGTTACGAGCAGTACTTC.

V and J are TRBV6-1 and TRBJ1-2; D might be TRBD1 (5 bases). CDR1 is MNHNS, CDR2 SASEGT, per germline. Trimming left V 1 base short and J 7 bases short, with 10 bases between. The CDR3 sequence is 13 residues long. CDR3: CASSEGIGGGYTF. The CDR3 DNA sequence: TGTGCCAGCAGTGAAGGAATTGGGGGTGGCTACACCTTC.